A single sample is the source of the 8 T cell receptor beta chains below, sequenced in a study of control samples from healthy donors and cancer patients. Assay used: immunoSEQ multiplex PCR; TCRdb lists only in-frame clones, some missing. In the table there are 65,000 to 70,000 clones, about four fifths of which are singletons. The sample was PBMCs. These receptors all stem from a woman between 45 and 65 years old with lung cancer.

V usage is TRBV27 and J usage is TRBJ2-3; 9 bases agree with TRBD2. The CDR3 is 16 amino acids. Looked up from germline, CDR1 is MNHEY and CDR2 is SMNVEV (reference sequence). With V trimmed by 2 bases and J by 1 base, 4 bases remained unmatched. The CDR3, as DNA: TGTGCCAGCAGTTTAGTAGCGGGGGCCCGCACAGATACGCAGTATTTT. It specifies CASSLVAGARTDTQYF.

The rearrangement uses TRBV5-1 and TRBJ1-1, with 8 bases lining up with TRBD1. Trimming took 4 bases from V and 1 from J; bases not matched to a gene: 3. This CDR3 region has 14 residues. Germline-derived CDR1 and CDR2 are SGHRS and YFSETQ. The CDR3 nucleotides read TGCGCCAGCAGCGGACAGGGTACGAACACTGAAGCTTTCTTT. It specifies CASSGQGTNTEAFF.

CDR3 nucleotides: TGTGCCAGCAGTTACCCGACAGCTAACTATGGCTACACCTTC. Amino acids: CASSYPTANYGYTF. This rearrangement joins TRBV6-2 or TRBV6-3 to TRBJ1-2, with D perhaps matching TRBD1 (5 bases). The germline V gene encodes CDR1 MNHEY and CDR2 SVGEGT. Trimming removed 2 bases at V and 0 bases at J, with 7 bases between. The CDR3 covers 14 residues.

The chain recombines TRBV7-2 with TRBJ2-7; D may be TRBD1 (6 bases). Germline values: CDR1 SGHTA, CDR2 FQGNSA. Trimming cost V 4 bases and J 1 base, with 17 bases left between them. There are 16 residues in the CDR3. The CDR3 loop reads CASSSAPGQVSYEQYF. The CDR3 DNA is TGTGCCAGCAGCTCCGCTCCGGGACAAGTATCCTACGAGCAGTACTTC.

The gene calls are TRBV5-1 and TRBJ1-3, with D unclear. Trimming left V 0 bases short and J 0 bases short, with 7 bases between. The CDR3 length is 15 residues. From germline, CDR1 is SGHRS and CDR2 YFSETQ. The CDR3 DNA reads TGCGCCAGCAGCTTGGCGGGCAGCTCTGGAAACACCATATATTTT. As protein: CASSLAGSSGNTIYF. The variable domain in full, with the rest retrieved from reference TRBV5-1 and TRBJ1-3, is KAGVTQTPRYLIKTRGQQVTLSCSPISGHRSVSWYQQTPGQGLQFLFEYFSETQRNKGNFPGRFSGRQFSNSRSEMNVSTLELGDSALYLCASSLAGSSGNTIYFGEGSWLTVV.

V gene TRBV11-2 combines with J gene TRBJ1-1; D is uncertain. The V end lost 3 bases, the J end lost 7 bases, and 12 bases lay between the germline ends. Germline V gene lookup returns CDR1 SGHAT and CDR2 FQNNGV. CDR3 length equals 13 residues. CDR3 in amino acids: CASSFLAKGEAFF. In nucleotides, the CDR3 is TGTGCCAGCAGCTTTCTCGCGAAGGGTGAAGCTTTCTTT.

Details on this clone: Within the sample, other DNA sequences also encode this same CDR3. The chain has TRBV12-3 or TRBV12-4 and TRBJ1-2; D unresolved. There are 13 residues in the CDR3. Between the trimmed V and J ends, which lost 5 bases and 0 bases, there was a span of 7 bases. CDR3 residues: CASSPGPNYGYTF. CDR3 sequence (DNA): TGTGCCAGCAGTCCCGGCCCTAACTATGGCTACACCTTC.

Only one count was recorded for this clone. This rearrangement joins TRBV7-2 to TRBJ1-6, with D tentatively TRBD1 (5 bases). The germline V gene has CDR1 SGHTA and CDR2 FQGNSA. The length of the CDR3 is 17 residues. Between the trimmed V and J ends, which lost 5 bases and 3 bases, there was a span of 17 bases. This CDR3 is CASSPVVGRVYNSPLHF. CDR3 in DNA: TGTGCCAGCAGCCCCGTGGTAGGCAGGGTCTATAATTCACCCCTCCACTTT.